The sample holds many counts of the clone carrying this TCR beta chain. Its antigen is still unknown. The V segment lost 6 bases and the J segment 6 bases; nucleotides outside the gene matches: 0. The CDR3 is 10 amino acids. From germline, CDR1 is DFQATT and CDR2 SNEGSKA (reference sequence). This sample was included in a study of CD8 T cells in ankylosing spondylitis. Study results and limitations: Previously reported in reactive arthritis synovial fluid and blood were some of the motif variants.

TCRdb ran MiXCR on the 5' RACE reads and lists one entry per CDR3 protein. The sample holds approximately 350,000 distinct CDR3 sequences, 14% to 15% seen once. The receptor's source is a male donor with ankylosing spondylitis or in good health (not recorded which). V and J are TRBV20-1 and TRBJ2-3; 7 nucleotides line up with TRBD2. Input material: blood, either unsorted or a sorted T cell fraction (not recorded which). The CDR3: CSAGRDTQYF. CDR3 in DNA: TGCAGTGCCGGGAGGGATACGCAGTATTTT.